This TCR beta chain emerged from a study of T cell changes during pregnancy in multiple sclerosis. Assay used: immunoSEQ multiplex PCR; TCRdb lists only in-frame clones, some missing. Of about 70,000 clones in the sample, more than 85% were seen once. From germline, CDR1 is LGHNA and CDR2 YNFKEQ. Losses at the gene ends were 0 bases for V and 4 bases for J; bases not matched to a gene: 5. The CDR3 covers 16 residues. This chain joins TRBV4-2 and TRBJ2-3; 9 positions agree with TRBD1. The sequence was obtained from a female donor with multiple sclerosis, enrolled in a pregnancy study. The sample here was peripheral blood, taken in the first trimester of pregnancy. CDR3 residues: CASSQEGTGFPDTQYF. Written as DNA, the CDR3 is TGTGCCAGCAGCCAAGAGGGGACAGGGTTCCCAGATACGCAGTATTTT.